The 16 T cell receptor beta chains reported below all come from one sample, sequenced in a study of T-cell reconstitution after alpha-beta-depleted transplantation in children. TCRbeta library construction was performed incorporating unique molecular identifiers. TCRdb ran MiXCR on the PCR reads and lists one entry per CDR3 protein. The sample holds around 100,000 distinct CDR3 sequences, about a tenth seen once. Here the sequenced sample was PBMCs, taken before TCRalphabeta/CD19-depleted stem cell transplant. The receptors shown here come from a boy younger than 10 with acute lymphoblastic leukemia, due to receive a stem cell transplant.

This clonotype was seen a few times. The rearrangement uses TRBV7-6 and TRBJ2-3; TRBD1 is a possible D gene (6 bases). The CDR3 is 16 residues long. Germline CDR1 and CDR2: SGHVS and FNYEAQ. Deletions cut 2 bases from V and 3 bases from J, with 15 bases between. In DNA, the CDR3 is TGTGCCAGCAGCTTATTCGGGCAGGGGCAAACAGATACGCAGTATTTT. Amino acids: CASSLFGQGQTDTQYF.

The chain links TRBV7-9 to TRBJ1-4; no definite D call. The CDR3 loop spans 16 amino acids. The V gene's germline CDR1 is SEHNR and CDR2 FQNEAQ (reference sequence). Trimming pared 5 bases from V and 8 bases from J, leaving 21 bases between. CDR3 sequence (DNA): TGTGCCAGCAGCCCCAGAGGCTCCCGACGAGAGGAAAAACTGTTTTTT. It specifies CASSPRGSRREEKLFF.

This clonotype was seen more than once but under ten times. The V gene is TRBV15, the J gene TRBJ2-3; D call uncertain. Germline V lookup: CDR1 LNHNV, CDR2 YYDKDF (reference sequence). The CDR3 contains 18 residues. V was shortened by 4 bases and J by 4 bases, with 24 bases between the two germline ends. CDR3 in amino acids: CATSKWERAPRWADTQYF. CDR3 nucleotides: TGTGCCACCAGCAAGTGGGAACGCGCCCCCCGGTGGGCAGATACGCAGTATTTT. Drawing the rest from reference TRBV15 and TRBJ2-3, the complete variable domain is DAMVIQNPRYQVTQFGKPVTLSCSQTLNHNVMYWYQQKSSQAPKLLFHYYDKDFNNEADTPDNFQSRRPNTSFCFLDIRSPGLGDTAMYLCATSKWERAPRWADTQYFGPGTRLTVL.

In this sample, this clonotype turned up a few times. This chain joins TRBV11-2 and TRBJ1-1, with D unclear. This CDR3 spans 13 amino acids. V was cut by 6 bases and J by 2 bases, with 10 bases left in between. Germline CDR1 reads SGHAT; CDR2 reads FQNNGV. CDR3 nucleotide sequence: TGTGCCAGCAGTATTAAGAGAAACACTGAAGCTTTCTTT. It specifies CASSIKRNTEAFF.

This clonotype was counted a few times. The rearrangement joins TRBV19 to TRBJ2-2; 7 nucleotides match TRBD1. The V gene's germline CDR1 is LNHDA and CDR2 SQIVND (reference sequence). This CDR3 comprises 14 residues. V was clipped by 6 bases and J by 6 bases; unmatched bases: 7. For the CDR3, the DNA is TGTGCCAGTAGAGACAGGGTTTTTTCCGGGGAGCTGTTTTTT. Amino acids: CASRDRVFSGELFF.

This clonotype rates as medium-sized. The rearrangement joins TRBV7-9 to TRBJ2-7, with 7 bases fitting TRBD1. Trimming removed 3 bases from V and 7 bases from J; junction bases left unmatched: 6. CDR1 SEHNR and CDR2 FQNEAQ come from the germline V gene (reference sequence). The CDR3 is made up of 13 amino acids. The CDR3 DNA sequence: TGTGCCAGCAGCTTTTTACAGGGGTGGGAGCAGTACTTC. This codes for CASSFLQGWEQYF. The full variable domain, with the rest looked up from reference TRBV7-9 and TRBJ2-7, is DTGVSQNPRHKITKRGQNVTFRCDPISEHNRLYWYRQTLGQGPEFLTYFQNEAQLEKSRLLSDRFSAERPKGSFSTLEIQRTEQGDSAMYLCASSFLQGWEQYFGPGTRLTVT.

The V and J genes are TRBV6-1 and TRBJ1-1, with 7 bases aligning to TRBD1. V gave up 8 bases and J gave up 3 bases; unmatched junction bases: 6. The CDR3 extends over 13 amino acids. Germline V gives CDR1 MNHNS, CDR2 SASEGT. The CDR3 coding sequence is TGTGCCAGCGAAACAGGGGTGCACACTGAAGCTTTCTTT. It specifies CASETGVHTEAFF.

The CDR3 coding sequence is TGTGCCAGCAGGGCCAGCTCCGGACTAGCGGCACGGAATGAGCAGTTCTTC. Its translation is CASRASSGLAARNEQFF. The chain carries TRBV6-2 or TRBV6-3 and TRBJ2-1; TRBD2 agrees at 10 bases. Per the germline V gene, CDR1 is MNHEY and CDR2 is SVGEGT. Trimming cost V 6 bases and J 7 bases; bases outside gene matches: 15. This CDR3 has 17 residues.

The sample holds many counts of this clonotype. The chain has TRBV7-2 and TRBJ2-3; 7 nucleotides align to TRBD2. The CDR3 spans 16 residues. The V gene end was trimmed by 5 bases and the J gene end by 4 bases; junction bases not matched to a gene: 12. CDR1 is SGHTA and CDR2 is FQGNSA in the germline V gene. The CDR3 spells CASSPQAGDGADTQYF. CDR3 DNA: TGTGCCAGCAGCCCCCAGGCGGGGGATGGTGCAGATACGCAGTATTTT.

The V call is TRBV24-1, the J call TRBJ2-1; 10 positions agree with TRBD2. Trimming removed 3 bases from V and 8 bases from J; junction bases left unmatched: 9. The germline CDR1 and CDR2 sequences are KGHDR and SFDVKD. CDR3 length: 16 residues. CDR3 region: CATSDGASGSIHEQFF. The CDR3 DNA follows: TGTGCCACCAGTGATGGGGCTAGCGGGAGTATCCATGAGCAGTTCTTC.

This clonotype was seen only a few times. This sequence joins TRBV20-1 and TRBJ1-2, with 8 bases identical to TRBD1. Losses at the gene ends were 6 bases for V and 3 bases for J; bases not matched to a gene: 9. Germline CDR1 DFQATT, CDR2 SNEGSKA (reference sequence). This CDR3 is 14 amino acids long. The CDR3 nucleotides are TGCAGTGCGTCCCCAGGGGGCAGGTACTATGGCTACACCTTC. It translates to CSASPGGRYYGYTF.

The sample holds many counts of this clonotype. This chain links TRBV6-1 with TRBJ2-3; no clear D gene. Germline V gene lookup returns CDR1 MNHNS and CDR2 SASEGT. This CDR3 is 13 amino acids long. The V and J ends lost 6 bases and 5 bases respectively, with 12 bases between them. The CDR3 loop reads CASSRPPGDTQYF. In DNA form, the CDR3 reads TGTGCCAGCAGCCGGCCCCCGGGAGATACGCAGTATTTT.

The chain recombines TRBV20-1 with TRBJ2-1; TRBD2 matches at 10 bases. The CDR3 extends over 21 amino acids. CDR1 is DFQATT, CDR2 SNEGSKA, per germline (reference sequence). V shed 0 bases, J shed 4 bases, and the junction held 21 bases outside the gene matches. The CDR3: CSARDAFEASGRIPLYNEQFF. DNA for the CDR3: TGCAGTGCTAGAGATGCCTTTGAGGCTAGCGGGAGAATTCCCTTATACAATGAGCAGTTCTTC.

V gene TRBV5-1 combines with J gene TRBJ1-1, with D maybe TRBD1 (5 bases). Germline values: CDR1 SGHRS, CDR2 YFSETQ. V lost 0 bases to trimming and J lost 1 base, with 10 bases between them. The CDR3 is 15 amino acids. The CDR3 nucleotides read TGCGCCAGCAGCTTGGGCCCCGACAGGAACACTGAAGCTTTCTTT. Amino acids: CASSLGPDRNTEAFF. Drawing the rest from reference TRBV5-1 and TRBJ1-1, the complete variable domain is KAGVTQTPRYLIKTRGQQVTLSCSPISGHRSVSWYQQTPGQGLQFLFEYFSETQRNKGNFPGRFSGRQFSNSRSEMNVSTLELGDSALYLCASSLGPDRNTEAFFGQGTRLTVV.

The chain couples TRBV5-1 to TRBJ2-1, with 7 bases identical to TRBD2. Per germline, CDR1 SGHRS and CDR2 YFSETQ. This CDR3 has 14 residues. The junction had 11 bases not matched to a gene; V was cut back by 3 bases and J by 11 bases. The CDR3: CASSSSGTNGKQFF. The CDR3 nucleotides are TGCGCCAGCAGCTCAAGCGGGACTAATGGAAAGCAGTTCTTC.

This clonotype was seen at least ten times. The rearrangement joins TRBV3-1 to TRBJ2-6; unclear D gene. Trimming stripped 6 bases from V and 0 bases from J, with 6 bases between. The CDR3 loop spans 14 amino acids. Per the germline V gene, CDR1 is LGHDT and CDR2 is YNNKEL (reference sequence). Here the CDR3 DNA reads TGTGCCAGCAGACACAGCTCTGGGGCCAACGTCCTGACTTTC. It translates to CASRHSSGANVLTF. The variable domain in full, with the rest retrieved from reference TRBV3-1 and TRBJ2-6, is DTAVSQTPKYLVTQMGNDKSIKCEQNLGHDTMYWYKQDSKKFLKIMFSYNNKELIINETVPNRFSPKSPDKAHLNLHINSLELGDSAVYFCASRHSSGANVLTFGAGSRLTVL.